These 29 T cell receptor beta chains came from one sample sequenced in a study of CD8+CD57+ T cells in acquired aplastic anemia. Genomic DNA was employed as the template in profiling TCR beta VDJ and CDR3. TCRdb reprocessed the reads with MiXCR, giving one entry per CDR3 protein. The sample gives more than 200,000 distinct CDR3 sequences, under 55% of which show up once; 20% is in the top ten. Patients sequenced had flow cytometry evidence of CD8+CD57+ cell expansion. Sequenced input: sorted CD4+, CD8+, or CD8+CD57+ T cells (not recorded which) from PBMCs. All receptors derive from a human donor with aplastic anemia.

V usage is TRBV24-1 and J usage is TRBJ1-5; D gene uncertain. This CDR3 comprises 12 residues. Per germline, CDR1 KGHDR and CDR2 SFDVKD. V was trimmed by 7 bases and J by 4 bases, leaving 7 bases between them. The CDR3 nucleotides are TGTGCCACCAGCGAACGAAATCAGCCCCAGCATTTT. Translating gives CATSERNQPQHF.

Of note for this clonotype: With a much larger clone just one base away, this may be a read error. The V gene is TRBV5-1, the J gene TRBJ2-5; D perhaps matches TRBD1 (5 bases). CDR3 size: 14 residues. CDR1 SGHRS and CDR2 YFSETQ come from the germline V gene. For the CDR3, the DNA is TGCGCCGGCAGCGTGGTCCCAGGGCAAGAGACCCAGTACTTC. This encodes CAGSVVPGQETQYF.

This clonotype came up many times. V and J are TRBV12-3 or TRBV12-4 and TRBJ2-7; D is undetermined. V lost 5 bases and J lost 0, with 8 bases in between. This CDR3 contains 13 residues. CDR3 in DNA: TGTGCCAGCAGTCCGCAGATCTCCTACGAGCAGTACTTC. It specifies CASSPQISYEQYF.

On this clonotype itself: This is likely a read error, given that the CDR3 carries no conserved phenylalanine or tryptophan at its end. V is TRBV6-1 and J is TRBJ1-6; D not resolved. In germline, CDR1 is MNHNS, CDR2 SASEGT. The ends were cut back, 3 bases at V and 10 bases at J, with 13 bases in the middle. The CDR3 contains 14 residues. The CDR3 loop reads CASSEGAPLSPLHS. CDR3 in DNA: TGTGCCAGCAGTGAGGGTGCCCCCTTGTCACCCCTCCACTCT.

This clonotype was seen many times. V gene TRBV19 combines with J gene TRBJ1-5; 7 bases agree with TRBD1. This CDR3 comprises 14 residues. Per the germline V gene, CDR1 is LNHDA and CDR2 is SQIVND (reference sequence). The ends lost 7 bases at V and 4 bases at J; junction bases unmatched: 7. CDR3 region: CASNQQGLNQPQHF. The CDR3 DNA reads TGTGCCAGTAATCAACAGGGGTTGAATCAGCCCCAGCATTTT.

The table lists this clonotype with many counts. The genes are TRBV27 and TRBJ2-7; the match to TRBD1 covers 8 bases. The CDR3 sequence is 11 residues long. V lost 6 bases to trimming and J lost 9 bases; unmatched junction nucleotides: 4. CDR1 is MNHEY, CDR2 SMNVEV, per germline (reference sequence). The CDR3 loop reads CASRGTGLQYF. For the CDR3, the DNA is TGTGCCAGCAGGGGGACAGGTTTGCAGTACTTC.

The genes are TRBV5-4 and TRBJ1-1; D perhaps matches TRBD1 (5 bases). Germline CDR1 SGHNT, CDR2 YYREEE (reference sequence). The V end was cut by 4 bases, the J end by 1 base, with 11 bases between. This CDR3 is 14 amino acids long. CDR3 sequence: CASSPRDGNTEAFF. The CDR3 bases are TGTGCCAGCAGCCCCCGGGACGGGAACACTGAAGCTTTCTTT.

This clonotype has ten or more counts. The chain recombines TRBV6-5 with TRBJ1-1, with a tentative D call TRBD1 (5 bases). The germline V gene encodes CDR1 MNHEY and CDR2 SVGAGI. V was clipped by 7 bases and J by 4 bases, with 10 bases between them. There are 12 residues in the CDR3. The CDR3 coding sequence is TGTGCCAGCAAAAAGGGACCCACTGAAGCTTTCTTT. This codes for CASKKGPTEAFF.

The chain joins TRBV19 to TRBJ1-5; the match to TRBD1 covers 7 bases. Trimming took 6 bases from V and 5 from J; bases not matched to a gene: 4. The germline gives CDR1 LNHDA, CDR2 SQIVND (reference sequence). The CDR3 totals 13 residues. This CDR3 is CASRTGFYQPQHF. The CDR3 coding sequence is TGTGCCAGTAGGACAGGGTTTTATCAGCCCCAGCATTTT.

This clonotype was counted many times. The rearrangement links TRBV6-1 to TRBJ2-5, with 10 bases aligning to TRBD2. Unmatched junction bases numbered 11, after V lost 8 bases and J lost 5 bases. The germline CDR1 and CDR2 sequences are MNHNS and SASEGT. CDR3 length equals 15 residues. The CDR3 loop is CASVPAGGRKETQYF. The CDR3 coding sequence is TGTGCCAGCGTACCAGCGGGGGGGCGGAAGGAGACCCAGTACTTC.

The genes are TRBV4-1 and TRBJ2-6; D not resolved. This CDR3 region has 16 residues. The V gene lost 3 bases and the J gene lost 4 bases, with 13 bases spanning the gap. CDR1 is MGHRA, CDR2 YSYEKL, per germline. This chain's CDR3 is CASSHPFSSGANVLTF. The CDR3 nucleotides read TGCGCCAGCAGCCACCCCTTTTCCTCGGGGGCCAACGTCCTGACTTTC.

This clonotype was observed a handful of times. This chain joins TRBV29-1 and TRBJ1-1; D is ambiguous. Trimming pared 6 bases from V and 0 bases from J, leaving 11 bases between. From germline, CDR1 is SQVTM and CDR2 ANQGSEA. The CDR3 is made up of 13 amino acids. The CDR3 DNA reads as TGCAGCGTCCGAAGGATCATGAACACTGAAGCTTTCTTT. This translates into CSVRRIMNTEAFF.

The J gene is TRBJ1-3, the V gene TRBV10-3, with 8 bases that match TRBD1. CDR1 is ENHRY and CDR2 is SYGVKD in the germline V gene. The CDR3 is made up of 16 amino acids. The V segment lost 6 bases and the J segment 4 bases; nucleotides outside the gene matches: 11. The CDR3 loop is CAIRGSHGTGGNTIYF. Here the CDR3 DNA reads TGTGCCATCAGGGGTAGTCATGGGACAGGCGGAAACACCATATATTTT.

This clonotype occurred many times. The rearrangement joins TRBV6-4 to TRBJ2-7, with 11 nucleotides matching TRBD2. CDR1 MRHNA and CDR2 SNTAGT come from the germline V gene. The CDR3 is 16 residues long. V gave up 5 bases and J gave up 2 bases; unmatched junction bases: 8. CDR3 amino acids: CASSREGTSGTYEQYF. The CDR3 DNA reads TGTGCCAGCAGTAGAGAGGGGACTAGCGGAACCTACGAGCAGTACTTC.

This clonotype showed up many times. This chain links TRBV20-1 with TRBJ1-5; D unresolved. Trimming left V 0 bases short and J 3 bases short, with 6 bases between. CDR1 and CDR2 (germline): DFQATT, SNEGSKA (reference sequence). There are 13 residues in the CDR3. The CDR3 coding sequence is TGCAGTGCTAGAGATGGGGACAATCAGCCCCAGCATTTT. Its protein is CSARDGDNQPQHF.

The table lists this clonotype with a count of one. The CDR3 DNA reads TGTGCCAGCAGCTTAAACGGGGGCGTTGGAAACACCATATATTTT. Its protein is CASSLNGGVGNTIYF. The V gene is TRBV7-3, the J gene TRBJ1-3; weak D call: TRBD1 (6 bases). The V end was cut by 1 base, the J end by 3 bases, with 10 bases between. This CDR3 spans 15 amino acids. Germline V CDR1 and CDR2: SGHTA, FQGTGA.

As regards this clonotype: Since no conserved phenylalanine or tryptophan closes the CDR3, a read error is the likely cause. The chain employs TRBV10-3 and TRBJ2-1, with TRBD2 as a possible D gene (5 bases). Germline lookup yields CDR1 ENHRY and CDR2 SYGVKD. Trimming removed 8 bases at V and 5 bases at J, with 22 bases between. The CDR3 totals 16 residues. CDR3 nucleotides: TGTGCCATCTCTCGGGAACGGGCCACTCAGAACAATGAGCAGTTCCTC. The encoded protein is CAISRERATQNNEQFL.

This clonotype was picked up many times. The chain employs TRBV12-3 or TRBV12-4 and TRBJ1-2, with 9 bases identical to TRBD1. The CDR3 is 14 amino acids. Trimming cost V 6 bases and J 7 bases; bases outside gene matches: 9. In DNA, the CDR3 is TGTGCCAGCAGGCCCACAGGGGGCGCGGGTGGCTACACCTTC. Residues: CASRPTGGAGGYTF.

The chain couples TRBV2 to TRBJ1-2; no reliable D call. The V end lost 3 bases, the J end lost 4 bases, and 9 bases lay between the germline ends. This CDR3 has 13 residues. Per germline, CDR1 SNHLY and CDR2 FYNNEI. The CDR3 is CASSDVASYGYTF. CDR3 bases: TGTGCCAGCAGTGATGTGGCATCCTATGGCTACACCTTC.

The V and J genes are TRBV7-3 and TRBJ1-2, with 7 bases matching TRBD1. This CDR3 comprises 13 residues. Germline V gives CDR1 SGHTA, CDR2 FQGTGA. The V segment lost 9 bases and the J segment 8 bases; nucleotides outside the gene matches: 12. In DNA, the CDR3 is TGTGCCAGTAGCCTACAACAGGGGAGCGGCTACACCTTC. It yields the protein CASSLQQGSGYTF. Full variable domain (remainder filled in from reference TRBV7-3 and TRBJ1-2): GAGVSQTPSNKVTEKGKYVELRCDPISGHTALYWYRQSLGQGPEFLIYFQGTGAADDSGLPNDRFFAVRPEGSVSTLKIQRTERGDSAVYLCASSLQQGSGYTFGSGTRLTVV.

The V call is TRBV5-4, the J call TRBJ2-7; TRBD2 aligns across 8 bases. Germline values: CDR1 SGHNT, CDR2 YYREEE (reference sequence). Trimming took 4 bases from V and 5 from J; bases not matched to a gene: 14. The CDR3 sequence is 16 residues long. DNA of the CDR3: TGTGCCAGCAGCCAAGATGGAACGGGGGGGTCGCACGAGCAGTACTTC. It codes for CASSQDGTGGSHEQYF.

The rearrangement joins TRBV15 to TRBJ2-6; D is unresolved. This CDR3 comprises 15 residues. Between the trimmed V and J ends, which lost 0 bases and 2 bases, there was a span of 5 bases. Looked up from germline, CDR1 is LNHNV and CDR2 is YYDKDF (reference sequence). This chain's CDR3 is CATSRDQTGANVLTF. The DNA for the CDR3 is TGTGCCACCAGCAGAGATCAAACTGGGGCCAACGTCCTGACTTTC.

This clonotype was picked up many times. V and J are TRBV7-2 and TRBJ2-7; D is ambiguous. The CDR3 has 13 amino acids. Per germline, CDR1 SGHTA and CDR2 FQGNSA. Trimming removed 1 base at V and 5 bases at J, with 9 bases between. For the CDR3, the DNA is TGTGCCAGCAGCTTAGGTGGGGTTGACGAGCAGTACTTC. Protein product: CASSLGGVDEQYF.

V and J are TRBV24-1 and TRBJ2-3; 7 bases agree with TRBD2. From germline, CDR1 is KGHDR and CDR2 SFDVKD. CDR3 size: 15 residues. The V segment lost 5 bases and the J segment 2 bases; nucleotides outside the gene matches: 6. CDR3 amino acids: CATSGLAENTDTQYF. The CDR3 DNA is TGTGCCACCAGTGGCCTAGCGGAAAACACAGATACGCAGTATTTT.

The chain combines TRBV9 with TRBJ2-2; a weak D match, TRBD2 (5 bases). Trimming pared 4 bases from V and 2 bases from J, leaving 15 bases between. Germline lookup yields CDR1 SGDLS and CDR2 YYNGEE. The CDR3 totals 16 residues. CDR3 bases: TGTGCCAGCAGCCCCGCGGGCTCTGGAAACACCGGGGAGCTGTTTTTT. Its translation is CASSPAGSGNTGELFF.

The V call is TRBV7-9, the J call TRBJ2-7; possibly TRBD2 for D (7 bases). The ends were cut back, 6 bases at V and 7 bases at J, with 22 bases in the middle. The CDR3 is 15 amino acids. The germline CDR1 and CDR2 sequences are SEHNR and FQNEAQ (reference sequence). The CDR3 loop is CASRERGASIGEQYF. CDR3 nucleotides: TGTGCCAGCAGAGAACGGGGGGCTTCGATCGGGGAGCAGTACTTC.

The J gene is TRBJ1-5, the V gene TRBV4-2; TRBD1 might be the D (6 bases). CDR1 and CDR2 (germline): LGHNA, YNFKEQ. The V and J ends lost 4 bases and 7 bases respectively, with 20 bases between them. This CDR3 is built from 16 residues. The CDR3 coding sequence is TGTGCCAGCAGCCCCCGGGGGCAGGGCGAGGAGCAGCCCCAGCATTTT. Residues: CASSPRGQGEEQPQHF.

This clonotype turned up a few times. A much larger clone is a single base away; this may be a read error. V gene TRBV2 combines with J gene TRBJ2-7; TRBD2 might be the D (5 bases). Trimming cost V 5 bases and J 5 bases, with 13 bases left between them. CDR1 is SNHLY and CDR2 is FYNNEI in the germline V gene. The CDR3 is 13 residues long. CDR3 in DNA: TGTGCCAGCAGTCTGAGGGCTAAGCACGAGCAGTACTTC. This codes for CASSLRAKHEQYF.

In the case of this clonotype: A much larger clone differs from this one at a single base, so this may be a read error. The V and J genes are TRBV5-1 and TRBJ2-2; 7 bases match TRBD1. The CDR3 spans 15 residues. Germline V CDR1 and CDR2: SGHRS, YFSETQ. CDR3 amino acids: CACSLDRANTGELFF. CDR3 sequence (DNA): TGCGCCTGCAGCTTAGACAGGGCGAACACCGGGGAGCTGTTTTTT.